Below are 5 T cell receptor beta chains sequenced from a single sample in a study of blood T cell repertoires in COVID-19. The method was immunoSEQ multiplex PCR; TCRdb's version includes in-frame clones alone and lacks a portion of them. Found here are just over 150,000 clones, roughly four fifths of them singletons; the top ten hold 22%. The sequencing sample was made of peripheral blood. These receptors were obtained from a woman of 80 years or more with acute or convalescent COVID-19.

The V and J genes are TRBV7-2 and TRBJ1-2; 8 nucleotides match TRBD1. In germline, CDR1 is SGHTA, CDR2 FQGNSA. The V gene end was trimmed by 1 base and the J gene end by 4 bases; junction bases not matched to a gene: 5. This CDR3 has 15 amino acids. As DNA, the CDR3 is TGTGCCAGCAGCTTAGGACAGGGGAAAAGCTATGGCTACACCTTC. Translating gives CASSLGQGKSYGYTF.

In this sample, this clone turned up once. The rearrangement joins TRBV23-1 to TRBJ2-7; 10 bases agree with TRBD2. TRBV23-1 is classed as an ORF, of uncertain function. The trim removed 0 bases at V and 2 bases at J, leaving 7 bases unmatched. The CDR3 covers 17 residues. The CDR3 coding sequence is TGCGCCAGCAGTCAATCGGATAGCGGGAGGCACCCCTACGAGCAGTACTTC. It yields the protein CASSQSDSGRHPYEQYF.

CDR3 nucleotide sequence: TGTGCCAGTTCAGGGGCCCTGGGGACTGAAGCTTTCTTT. It translates to CASSGALGTEAFF. The gene calls are TRBV12-3 or TRBV12-4 and TRBJ1-1; D may be TRBD1 (6 bases). This CDR3 is 13 amino acids long. Trimming took 9 bases from V and 5 from J, leaving 16 bases between them.

The chain links TRBV7-6 to TRBJ2-7, with 7 bases matching TRBD1. Germline loops: CDR1 SGHVS, CDR2 FNYEAQ. J gave up 6 bases and V 3 bases, and 11 bases lay outside the gene matches. This CDR3 is 15 amino acids long. The DNA for the CDR3 is TGTGCCAGCAGCTTGGTCCAGACAGGGTCGCGCGAGCAGTACTTC. Amino acid sequence: CASSLVQTGSREQYF.

This clone was seen only a few times. The chain is built from TRBV27 and TRBJ2-7; no firm D call. CDR3 size: 13 residues. Trimming took 7 bases from V and 1 from J, leaving 11 bases between them. Germline V CDR1 and CDR2: MNHEY, SMNVEV (reference sequence). The CDR3 region has the DNA TGTGCCAGCACCGAGCCGGGTTCCTACGAGCAGTACTTC. This encodes CASTEPGSYEQYF.